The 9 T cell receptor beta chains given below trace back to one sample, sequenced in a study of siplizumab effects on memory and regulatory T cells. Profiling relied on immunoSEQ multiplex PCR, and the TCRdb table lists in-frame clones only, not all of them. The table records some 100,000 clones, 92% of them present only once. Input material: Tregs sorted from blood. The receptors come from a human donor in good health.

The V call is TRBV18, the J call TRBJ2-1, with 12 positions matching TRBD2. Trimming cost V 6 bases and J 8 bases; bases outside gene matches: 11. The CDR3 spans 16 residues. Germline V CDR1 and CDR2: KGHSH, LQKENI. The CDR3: CASSRKTSGSLHEQFF. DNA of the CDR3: TGTGCCAGCTCCCGTAAGACTAGCGGGAGTCTCCATGAGCAGTTCTTC.

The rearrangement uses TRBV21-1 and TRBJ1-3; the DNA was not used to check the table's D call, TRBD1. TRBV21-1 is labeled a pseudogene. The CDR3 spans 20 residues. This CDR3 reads CASSKEADRGKQLPGNTIYF. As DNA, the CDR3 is TGTGCCAGCAGCAAAGAGGCGGACAGGGGGAAACAATTGCCTGGAAACACCATATATTTT.

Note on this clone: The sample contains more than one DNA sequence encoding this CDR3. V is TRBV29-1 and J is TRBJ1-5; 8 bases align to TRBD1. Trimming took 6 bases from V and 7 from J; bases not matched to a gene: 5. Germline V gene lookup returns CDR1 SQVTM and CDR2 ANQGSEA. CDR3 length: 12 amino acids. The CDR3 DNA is TGCAGCGTCGGCACAGGGGGACAGCCCCAGCATTTT. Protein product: CSVGTGGQPQHF.

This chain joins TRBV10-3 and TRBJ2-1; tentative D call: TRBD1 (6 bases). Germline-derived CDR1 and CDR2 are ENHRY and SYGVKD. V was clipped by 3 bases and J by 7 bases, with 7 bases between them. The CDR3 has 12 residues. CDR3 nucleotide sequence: TGTGCCATCAGTGAACAGGGAAATGAGCAGTTCTTC. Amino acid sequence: CAISEQGNEQFF.

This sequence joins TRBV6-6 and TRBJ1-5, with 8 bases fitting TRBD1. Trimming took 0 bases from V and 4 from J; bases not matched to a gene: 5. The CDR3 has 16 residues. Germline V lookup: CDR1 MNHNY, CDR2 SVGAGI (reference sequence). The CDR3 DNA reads TGTGCCAGCAGTTACTCTAACAGGGGGAGGAATCAGCCCCAGCATTTT. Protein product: CASSYSNRGRNQPQHF.

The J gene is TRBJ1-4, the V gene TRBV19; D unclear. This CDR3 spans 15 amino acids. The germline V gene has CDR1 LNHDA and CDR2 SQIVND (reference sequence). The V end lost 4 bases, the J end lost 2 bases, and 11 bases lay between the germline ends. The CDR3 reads CASSKSLRTNEKLFF. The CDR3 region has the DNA TGTGCCAGTAGTAAATCTCTGCGGACTAATGAAAAACTGTTTTTT.

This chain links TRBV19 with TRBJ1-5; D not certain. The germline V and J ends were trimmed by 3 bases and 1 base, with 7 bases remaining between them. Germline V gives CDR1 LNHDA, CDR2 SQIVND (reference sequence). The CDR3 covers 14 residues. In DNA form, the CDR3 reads TGTGCCAGTAGTATTGCTGGGAGCAATCAGCCCCAGCATTTT. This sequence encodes CASSIAGSNQPQHF.

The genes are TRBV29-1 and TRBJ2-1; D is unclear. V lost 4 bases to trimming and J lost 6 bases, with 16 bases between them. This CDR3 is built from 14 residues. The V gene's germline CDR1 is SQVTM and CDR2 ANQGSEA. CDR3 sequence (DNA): TGCAGCGTTGGAAGGGCCGGGCAGATCAATGAGCAGTTCTTC. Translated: CSVGRAGQINEQFF.

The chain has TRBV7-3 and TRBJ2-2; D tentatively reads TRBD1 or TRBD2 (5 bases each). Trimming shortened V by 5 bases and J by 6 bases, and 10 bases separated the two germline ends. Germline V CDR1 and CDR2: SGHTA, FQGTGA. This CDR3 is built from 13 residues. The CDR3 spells CASSARGAGELFF. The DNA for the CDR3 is TGTGCCAGCAGCGCAAGGGGAGCCGGGGAGCTGTTTTTT.